This record covers a single T cell receptor beta chain. The antigen is unknown. Distinct nucleotide sequences in the sample also encode this CDR3. CDR1 is MDHEN, CDR2 SYDVKM, per germline. The junction had 6 bases not matched to a gene; V was cut back by 3 bases and J by 7 bases. This CDR3 has 15 amino acids. The record originates from a study of cytomegalovirus exposure and HLA in healthy donors. Study-wide results and caveats: Later analysis identified 17,000 or so TCR beta sequences associated with HLA alleles, using a false discovery rate threshold of 0.05.

It was with 60 Vbeta and 13 Jbeta primers that the PCR ran. Produced via immunoSEQ multiplex PCR; TCRdb's table is partial and in-frame only. The sample shows 150,000 or so clones, over 75% of them seen only once. The chain combines TRBV28 with TRBJ1-4; 9 bases align to TRBD1. Sequenced: PBMCs. The TCR comes from a middle-aged woman in good health and CMV-seropositive. In DNA form, the CDR3 reads TGTGCCAGCAGTTTGGGGGGGACAGGGTCTGAAAAACTGTTTTTT. Amino acids: CASSLGGTGSEKLFF.